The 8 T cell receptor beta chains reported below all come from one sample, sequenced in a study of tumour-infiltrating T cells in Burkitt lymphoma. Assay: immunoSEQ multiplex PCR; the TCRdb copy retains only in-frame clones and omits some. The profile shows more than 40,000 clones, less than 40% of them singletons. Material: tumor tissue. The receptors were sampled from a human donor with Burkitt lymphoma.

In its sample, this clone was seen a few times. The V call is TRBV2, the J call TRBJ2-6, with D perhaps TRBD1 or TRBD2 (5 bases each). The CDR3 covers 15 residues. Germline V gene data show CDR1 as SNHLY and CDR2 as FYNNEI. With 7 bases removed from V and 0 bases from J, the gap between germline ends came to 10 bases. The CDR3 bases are TGTGCCAGCAATCAGAGGGGCTCTGGGGCCAACGTCCTGACTTTC. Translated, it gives CASNQRGSGANVLTF.

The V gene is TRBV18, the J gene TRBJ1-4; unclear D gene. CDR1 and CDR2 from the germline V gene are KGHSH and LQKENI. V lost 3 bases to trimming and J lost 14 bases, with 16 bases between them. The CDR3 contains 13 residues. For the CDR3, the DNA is TGTGCCAGCTCACCGTCCGGTCCCTCCAATCTGTTTTTT. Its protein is CASSPSGPSNLFF.

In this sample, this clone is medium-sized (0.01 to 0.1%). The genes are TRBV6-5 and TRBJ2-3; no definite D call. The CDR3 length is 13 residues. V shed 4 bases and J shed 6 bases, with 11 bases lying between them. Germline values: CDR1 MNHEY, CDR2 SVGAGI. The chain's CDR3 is CASSSAPTDTQYF. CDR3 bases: TGTGCCAGCAGTTCCGCTCCGACGGATACGCAGTATTTT.

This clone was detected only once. The CDR3 here is CAIRQPGQGTEAFF. CDR3 bases: TGTGCCATCAGACAACCGGGACAGGGCACTGAAGCTTTCTTT. The chain links TRBV10-3 to TRBJ1-1, with 9 bases that match TRBD1. The trim removed 6 bases at V and 4 bases at J, leaving 6 bases unmatched. There are 14 residues in the CDR3. Per the germline V gene, CDR1 is ENHRY and CDR2 is SYGVKD.

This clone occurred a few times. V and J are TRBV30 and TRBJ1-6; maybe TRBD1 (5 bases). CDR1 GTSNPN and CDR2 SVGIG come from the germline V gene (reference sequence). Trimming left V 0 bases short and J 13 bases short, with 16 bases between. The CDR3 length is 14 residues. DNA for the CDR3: TGTGCCTGGAGTGTTTTGGGGGGGTCGGCGCCCCTCCACTTT. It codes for CAWSVLGGSAPLHF. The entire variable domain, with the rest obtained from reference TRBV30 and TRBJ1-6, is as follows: SQTIHQWPATLVQPVGSPLSLECTVEGTSNPNLYWYRQAAGRGLQLLFYSVGIGQISSEVPQNLSASRPQDRQFILSSKKLLLSDSGFYLCAWSVLGGSAPLHFGNGTRLTVT.

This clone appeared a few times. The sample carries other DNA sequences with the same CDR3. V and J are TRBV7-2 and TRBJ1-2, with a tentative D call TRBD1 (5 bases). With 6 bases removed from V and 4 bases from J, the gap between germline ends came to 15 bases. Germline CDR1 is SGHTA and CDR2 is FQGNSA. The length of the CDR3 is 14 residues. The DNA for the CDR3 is TGTGCCAGCAGGCGGCAGGGAGGGAGCTATGGCTACACCTTC. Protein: CASRRQGGSYGYTF.

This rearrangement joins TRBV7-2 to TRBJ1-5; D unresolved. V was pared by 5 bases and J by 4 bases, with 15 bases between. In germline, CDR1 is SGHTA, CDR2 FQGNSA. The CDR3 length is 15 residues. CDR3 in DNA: TGTGCCAGCAGCCTTACAGACGGTCCTAATCAGCCCCAGCATTTT. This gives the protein CASSLTDGPNQPQHF.

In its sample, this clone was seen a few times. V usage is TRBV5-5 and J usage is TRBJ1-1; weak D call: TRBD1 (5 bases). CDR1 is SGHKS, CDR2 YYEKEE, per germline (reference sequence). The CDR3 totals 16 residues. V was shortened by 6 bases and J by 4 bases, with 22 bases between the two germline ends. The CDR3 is CASIPQGREWGTEAFF. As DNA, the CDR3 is TGTGCCAGCATCCCCCAGGGTCGGGAATGGGGCACTGAAGCTTTCTTT.